The table lists the clone carrying this T cell receptor beta chain with a count of one. The data derive from a study of blood T cell repertoires in COVID-19. Study as a whole: The origin of the acute and convalescent COVID-19 samples was the United States, Italy and Spain. Sources were T cells, B-cell-depleted T cells, or PBMCs; the material itself was cDNA or gDNA.

Seattle enrolled patients during active infection and tracked them longitudinally. Deletions cut 0 bases from V and 4 bases from J, with 13 bases between. The CDR3 consists of 15 residues. CDR1 is MNHEY, CDR2 SVGAGI, per germline. The protocol was immunoSEQ multiplex PCR, while the TCRdb copy is restricted to in-frame clones and leaves out a portion. The sample comprises roughly 230,000 clones, about nine tenths of which are singletons, and approximately 0.8% rests with the top ten. The clonotype originates from a young man with COVID-19, enrolled during active disease. The chain links TRBV6-5 to TRBJ2-7; tentatively, D is TRBD1 (7 bases). Sequences were obtained from peripheral blood. The DNA of the CDR3 is TGTGCCAGCAGTTACTCCCAGGGGGGAGCTTACGAGCAGTACTTC. Its translation: CASSYSQGGAYEQYF.